Listed here are 15 T cell receptor beta chains from one sample, sequenced in a study of cytomegalovirus exposure and HLA in healthy donors. PCR amplification relied on 60 Vbeta primers (plus 13 Jbeta primers). Using immunoSEQ multiplex PCR, the repertoire was profiled, and TCRdb retains in-frame clones only, with some absent. The data contain 120,000 to 150,000 clones, more than 60% of them singletons. What was sequenced was PBMCs. The receptor source for this set is a male donor in good health and CMV-seronegative.

This clone was detected a few times. This sequence joins TRBV4-1 and TRBJ2-1; 8 nucleotides align to TRBD2. The CDR3 extends over 18 amino acids. V lost 4 bases, J lost 3 bases, and 14 bases stayed unmatched. Germline lookup yields CDR1 MGHRA and CDR2 YSYEKL. CDR3 amino acids: CASSPAGSGGEFYNEQFF. In DNA, the CDR3 is TGCGCCAGCAGCCCCGCGGGGAGCGGGGGAGAATTCTACAATGAGCAGTTCTTC.

The rearrangement links TRBV7-2 to TRBJ1-2; D gene uncertain. CDR3 size: 13 residues. Per the germline V gene, CDR1 is SGHTA and CDR2 is FQGNSA. V lost 5 bases, J lost 4 bases, and 11 bases lay in between. In nucleotides, the CDR3 is TGTGCCAGCAGCCAAGACGGACTCTATGGCTACACCTTC. This sequence encodes CASSQDGLYGYTF.

The J gene is TRBJ2-2, the V gene TRBV11-2; 11 bases are shared with TRBD1. CDR3 length equals 16 residues. J gave up 6 bases and V 1 base, and 4 bases lay outside the gene matches. CDR1 and CDR2 (germline): SGHAT, FQNNGV. This CDR3 is CASSLGTGGAAGELFF. For the CDR3, the DNA is TGTGCCAGCAGCTTAGGGACAGGGGGCGCGGCCGGGGAGCTGTTTTTT. The entire variable domain, with the rest obtained from reference TRBV11-2 and TRBJ2-2, is as follows: EAGVAQSPRYKIIEKRQSVAFWCNPISGHATLYWYQQILGQGPKLLIQFQNNGVVDDSQLPKDRFSAERLKGVDSTLKIQPAKLEDSAVYLCASSLGTGGAAGELFFGEGSRLTVL.

The chain is built from TRBV7-6 and TRBJ2-1; tentatively, D is TRBD1 (6 bases). Trimming stripped 5 bases from V and 5 bases from J, with 13 bases between. The germline gives CDR1 SGHVS, CDR2 FNYEAQ. The CDR3 loop spans 14 amino acids. The CDR3 nucleotides read TGTGCCAGCAGCGGCCGGGACACAAACAATGAGCAGTTCTTC. This translates into CASSGRDTNNEQFF.

The table lists this clone with a few counts. The CDR3 DNA reads as TGTGCCGGGACCCGACAGGGAAACGGCTACGAGCAGTACTTC. It specifies CAGTRQGNGYEQYF. The gene calls are TRBV5-4 and TRBJ2-7; TRBD1 aligns across 7 bases. CDR1 and CDR2 from the germline V gene are SGHNT and YYREEE (reference sequence). V trimming: 10 bases; J trimming: 3 bases; junction bases outside the gene matches: 13. The CDR3 length is 14 residues.

The J gene is TRBJ1-1, the V gene TRBV5-1; 8 positions agree with TRBD1. The CDR3 extends over 14 amino acids. Looked up from germline, CDR1 is SGHRS and CDR2 is YFSETQ. V was pared by 3 bases and J by 7 bases, with 8 bases of the junction left unmatched. The CDR3: CASSSTRQGNEAFF. CDR3 nucleotides: TGCGCCAGCAGCTCGACCCGACAGGGGAATGAAGCTTTCTTT.

The rearrangement joins TRBV19 to TRBJ2-3; possible D gene TRBD2, 6 bases. From germline, CDR1 is LNHDA and CDR2 SQIVND (reference sequence). Trimming shortened V by 9 bases and J by 0 bases, and 16 bases separated the two germline ends. This CDR3 contains 15 residues. This CDR3 is CASADGAGSTDTQYF. The CDR3 nucleotides are TGTGCCAGCGCGGATGGAGCGGGTAGCACAGATACGCAGTATTTT.

The rearrangement uses TRBV28 and TRBJ2-5; 8 nucleotides line up with TRBD2. J gave up 2 bases and V 4 bases, and 6 bases lay outside the gene matches. The CDR3 is 15 amino acids. Germline loops: CDR1 MDHEN, CDR2 SYDVKM. The CDR3 spells CASSSGGASQETQYF. CDR3 DNA sequence: TGTGCCAGCAGTTCGGGAGGGGCCTCACAAGAGACCCAGTACTTC.

V gene TRBV25-1 combines with J gene TRBJ2-2, with 7 bases lining up with TRBD1. The CDR3 loop spans 14 amino acids. V lost 4 bases and J lost 8; bases outside the gene matches: 7. Germline V gene sequence: CDR1 MGHDK, CDR2 SYGVNS. CDR3 amino acids: CASSVTGTMGELFF. The CDR3, as DNA: TGTGCCAGCAGTGTGACAGGGACAATGGGGGAGCTGTTTTTT.

This rearrangement joins TRBV6-1 to TRBJ2-3; 10 bases are a match to TRBD2. This CDR3 has 13 amino acids. Germline values: CDR1 MNHNS, CDR2 SASEGT. After removal of 7 bases from V and 6 bases from J, the junction contained 4 bases not matched to a gene. The CDR3 sequence is CASIFSGGDTQYF. In nucleotides, the CDR3 is TGTGCCAGCATTTTTAGCGGGGGGGATACGCAGTATTTT.

This clone was seen a handful of times. The genes are TRBV6-5 and TRBJ1-2; D gene ambiguous. V lost 2 bases and J lost 0, with 10 bases in between. CDR1 MNHEY and CDR2 SVGAGI come from the germline V gene. The CDR3 is 15 amino acids. CDR3 residues: CASSYVVGANYGYTF. The CDR3 region has the DNA TGTGCCAGCAGTTACGTCGTTGGAGCTAACTATGGCTACACCTTC.

The chain employs TRBV6-5 and TRBJ1-1; TRBD1 matches 8 bases. Per germline, CDR1 MNHEY and CDR2 SVGAGI. The V segment lost 6 bases and the J segment 4 bases; nucleotides outside the gene matches: 7. The CDR3 totals 14 residues. CDR3 sequence (DNA): TGTGCCAGCAGAATACAGGGGGGGGCCACTGAAGCTTTCTTT. Protein sequence: CASRIQGGATEAFF.

The V and J genes are TRBV18 and TRBJ1-3; no reliable D call. CDR3 length equals 15 residues. V lost 1 base and J 0 bases, leaving 7 bases between the germline ends. The V gene's germline CDR1 is KGHSH and CDR2 LQKENI. For the CDR3, the DNA is TGTGCCAGCTCACCACGAGAAAGCTCTGGAAACACCATATATTTT. Residues: CASSPRESSGNTIYF.

The chain uses TRBV5-1 and TRBJ2-4, with no clear D. This CDR3 has 14 amino acids. With 1 base removed from V and 9 bases from J, the gap between germline ends came to 14 bases. Germline V gene data show CDR1 as SGHRS and CDR2 as YFSETQ. The CDR3 is CASSLRMAESIQYF. The CDR3 nucleotides are TGCGCCAGCAGCTTGCGGATGGCGGAGAGCATTCAGTACTTC.

CDR3 sequence (DNA): TGTGCCAGCAGTTGGTTTGCGGGGGACACAGATACGCAGTATTTT. This gives the protein CASSWFAGDTDTQYF. The genes are TRBV6-5 and TRBJ2-3; TRBD2 agrees at 7 bases. Looked up from germline, CDR1 is MNHEY and CDR2 is SVGAGI. The CDR3 is 15 amino acids. The ends lost 4 bases at V and 2 bases at J; junction bases unmatched: 6.